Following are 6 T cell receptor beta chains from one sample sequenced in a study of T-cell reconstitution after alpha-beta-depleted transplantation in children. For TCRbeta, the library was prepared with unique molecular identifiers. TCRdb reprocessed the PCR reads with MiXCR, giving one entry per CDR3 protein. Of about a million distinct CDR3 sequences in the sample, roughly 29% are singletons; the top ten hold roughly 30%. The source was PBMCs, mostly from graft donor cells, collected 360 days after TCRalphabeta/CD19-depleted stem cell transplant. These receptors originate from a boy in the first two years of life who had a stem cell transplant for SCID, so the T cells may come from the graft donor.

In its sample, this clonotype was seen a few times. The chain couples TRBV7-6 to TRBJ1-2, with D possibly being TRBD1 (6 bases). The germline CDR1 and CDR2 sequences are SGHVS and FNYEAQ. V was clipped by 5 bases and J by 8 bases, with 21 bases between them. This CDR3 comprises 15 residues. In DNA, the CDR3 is TGTGCCAGCAGCCCCGCGGACAGTTCTTCGCGGGGCTACACCTTC. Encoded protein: CASSPADSSSRGYTF.

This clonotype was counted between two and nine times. The CDR3 DNA follows: TGTGCCAGCAGTGTGGGGACTAGCGATACCTACGAGCAGTACTTC. The encoded protein is CASSVGTSDTYEQYF. The gene calls are TRBV2 and TRBJ2-7, with 10 bases lining up with TRBD2. Germline V gene data show CDR1 as SNHLY and CDR2 as FYNNEI. The CDR3 contains 15 residues. J gave up 2 bases and V 4 bases, and 5 bases lay outside the gene matches.

The DNA of the CDR3 is TGTGCCAGCAGCTTGGGCGGGGGGACTAGCACAGATACGCAGTATTTT. Residues: CASSLGGGTSTDTQYF. V and J are TRBV5-8 and TRBJ2-3, with 8 positions matching TRBD2. CDR3 length equals 16 residues. Trimming at V came to 0 bases and at J to 0 bases, leaving 3 bases not matched to a gene. Germline-derived CDR1 and CDR2 are SGHTS and YDEGEE.

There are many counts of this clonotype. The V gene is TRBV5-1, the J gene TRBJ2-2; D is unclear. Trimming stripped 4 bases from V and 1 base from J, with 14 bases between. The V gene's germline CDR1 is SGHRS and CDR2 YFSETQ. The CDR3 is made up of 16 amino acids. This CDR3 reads CASSPSVQKNTGELFF. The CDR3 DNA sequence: TGCGCCAGCAGCCCTTCGGTACAGAAGAACACCGGGGAGCTGTTTTTT.

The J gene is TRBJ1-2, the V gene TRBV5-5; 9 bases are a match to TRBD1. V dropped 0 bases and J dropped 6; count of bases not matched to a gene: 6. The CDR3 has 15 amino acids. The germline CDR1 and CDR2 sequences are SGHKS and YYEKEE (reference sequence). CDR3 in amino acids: CASSLVTGTGNGYTF. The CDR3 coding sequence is TGTGCCAGCAGCTTGGTCACCGGGACAGGGAATGGCTACACCTTC.

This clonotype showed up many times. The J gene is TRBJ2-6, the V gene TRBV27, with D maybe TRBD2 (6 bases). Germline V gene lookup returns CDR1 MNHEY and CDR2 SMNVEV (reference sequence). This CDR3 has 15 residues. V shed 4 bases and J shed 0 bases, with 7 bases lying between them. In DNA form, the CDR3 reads TGTGCCAGCAGTTCGCGGGGCTCTGGGGCCAACGTCCTGACTTTC. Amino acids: CASSSRGSGANVLTF.